This TCR beta chain was recorded in a study of blood T cell repertoires in COVID-19. In the study overall: Acute-phase and convalescent COVID-19 samples originated in the United States, Italy and Spain. From T cells, B-cell-depleted T cells, or PBMCs came the material, which was cDNA or gDNA.

As handled by the study authors: The authors estimated nucleated cell counts from reference gene primer amplification. Assay: immunoSEQ multiplex PCR; the TCRdb copy retains only in-frame clones and omits some. Clone size and the V and J calls come from that table; the DNA yielded D and trimming. The sample has about 94,000 clones; around 82% are singletons. The germline CDR1 and CDR2 sequences are SGDLS and YYNGEE. The CDR3 is made up of 15 amino acids. V lost 1 base, J lost 1 base, and 11 bases lay in between. The rearrangement joins TRBV9 to TRBJ2-5; TRBD2 might be the D (6 bases). Sequenced: peripheral blood. The TCR was taken from a man aged 55 to 70 with acute or convalescent COVID-19. The CDR3 spells CASSVTGTVQETQYF. DNA of the CDR3: TGTGCCAGCAGCGTAACCGGGACTGTCCAAGAGACCCAGTACTTC.